This TCR beta chain was observed in a study of cytomegalovirus exposure and HLA in healthy donors. The CDR3 has 15 amino acids. Trimming removed 4 bases from V and 4 bases from J; junction bases left unmatched: 11. CDR1 and CDR2 from the germline V gene are SGHRS and YFSETQ. PCR used 60 Vbeta primers and 13 Jbeta primers. Here immunoSEQ multiplex PCR was the method, and the copy in TCRdb shows in-frame clones only, minus some. The profile shows approximately 180,000 clones, more than 75% of them singletons. The chain has TRBV5-1 and TRBJ2-7; 7 nucleotides agree with TRBD1. Material: PBMCs. This TCR derives from a girl under two years old in good health and CMV-seronegative. The CDR3: CASSQPGQPSYEQYF. CDR3 bases: TGCGCCAGCAGCCAACCGGGACAGCCTTCTTACGAGCAGTACTTC.